The entry below gives a single T cell receptor beta chain sequence along with its context. Clones were sequenced by immunoSEQ multiplex PCR, and TCRdb holds only the in-frame ones, with some missing. The table has tens of thousands of clones, approximately 92% seen once. These data come from a study of T cell changes during pregnancy in multiple sclerosis. The CDR3 totals 14 residues. J was trimmed by 0 bases and V by 6 bases; bases with no gene match: 4. CDR1 MNHEY and CDR2 SVGAGI come from the germline V gene. The sequence was collected from a female donor with multiple sclerosis, enrolled in a pregnancy study. The sequences come from peripheral blood, collected after pregnancy. V and J are TRBV6-5 and TRBJ1-2, with 7 bases aligning to TRBD1. CDR3 in DNA: TGTGCCAGCAGGGAGGGACAGTCTAACTATGGCTACACCTTC. This translates into CASREGQSNYGYTF.